This TCR beta chain was obtained from a study of CD8+ T cells in alopecia areata. Across the study: Those treated were given oral tofacitinib at 5 to 10 mg twice daily.

The CDR3 has 15 residues. Trimming took 0 bases from V and 6 from J; bases not matched to a gene: 0. Germline CDR1 MNHNS, CDR2 SASEGT. Extraction of RNA preceded its reverse transcription into cDNA, which served as the sequencing template. TCRdb's copy holds only in-frame clones and misses some; the assay was immunoSEQ multiplex PCR. The data contain roughly 150,000 clones, less than 70% of them singletons. This clone was detected many times. Its antigen is unknown. The treatment: oral pan-JAK inhibitor, 5-10 mg twice daily. Study observations and caveats: Tofacitinib significantly reduced both scalp clonality and expanded CD8+ clones among the top 100.

This clonotype was sampled from a human donor with alopecia areata. The sequences come from CD8+ T cells sorted from blood, collected at week 4, from a patient treated with tofacitinib. The J gene is TRBJ2-2, the V gene TRBV6-1; 11 bases align to TRBD2. The CDR3 reads CASSEASGGAGELFF. The CDR3 DNA reads TGTGCCAGCAGTGAAGCTAGCGGGGGGGCCGGGGAGCTGTTTTTT.